What follows are 27 T cell receptor beta chains derived from one specimen sequenced in a study of T cells expressing NK-cell markers. For each CDR3 protein, TCRdb gives one entry from its re-call of the 5' RACE reads, without DNA. The listing contains 500,000 to 700,000 distinct CDR3 sequences. The sequenced material came from blood T cells: a sorted CD56 or NKG2C T cell subset, CD4+ or CD8+ T cells, or bulk PBMC T cells (not recorded which). These receptors originate from a man between 18 and 35 years old in good health.

This rearrangement joins TRBV7-8 to TRBJ2-3; TCRdb names TRBD2, which stays unverified in the absence of DNA. This CDR3 has 17 amino acids. Per germline, CDR1 SGHVS and CDR2 FQNEAQ. The CDR3: CASSPSGALPSTDTQYF.

The chain employs TRBV5-1 and TRBJ2-1; the D call from TCRdb, TRBD2, cannot be confirmed without DNA. Germline CDR1 is SGHRS and CDR2 is YFSETQ. CDR3 length equals 15 residues. The CDR3 loop reads CASSFPSGGTDEQFF.

This chain connects TRBV4-1 to TRBJ2-2. The CDR3 sequence is 15 residues long. Germline CDR1 reads MGHRA; CDR2 reads YSYEKL. This CDR3 reads CASSQEGLNTGELFF.

The chain joins TRBV24-1 to TRBJ2-1; no DNA is available, so the TRBD2 call from TCRdb remains unchecked. In germline, CDR1 is KGHDR, CDR2 SFDVKD. This CDR3 region has 17 residues. CDR3 amino acids: CATSGRTSGYAYNEQFF.

The gene calls are TRBV29-1 and TRBJ2-3; the D gene TCRdb calls, TRBD1, cannot be checked with no DNA. This CDR3 has 17 amino acids. Germline assignment: CDR1 SQVTM and CDR2 ANQGSEA. The CDR3 loop is CSGVSAPGPGAPDTQYF.

CDR3 sequence reads: CASSFGGPDQYF. The chain has TRBV28 and TRBJ2-3; TCRdb returns TRBD1, unconfirmable since there is no DNA. Germline V CDR1 and CDR2: MDHEN, SYDVKM. This CDR3 has 12 residues.

The chain combines TRBV20-1 with TRBJ1-5; as DNA is missing, the TRBD1 call by TCRdb cannot be tested. Germline V lookup: CDR1 DFQATT, CDR2 SNEGSKA (reference sequence). CDR3 length equals 16 residues. This chain's CDR3 is CSASDRVRHSNQPQHF.

This chain uses TRBV6-1 with TRBJ1-2. There are 13 residues in the CDR3. The germline gives CDR1 MNHNS, CDR2 SASEGT. Here the CDR3 reads CASSGTGNYGYTF.

The chain uses TRBV7-2 and TRBJ2-1; TCRdb selects TRBD1, and the lack of DNA leaves this call unchecked. CDR1 and CDR2 (germline): SGHTA, FQGNSA. This CDR3 spans 13 amino acids. The chain's CDR3 is CASSPQRGTELFF.

This CDR3 reads CASSSDEGYEKLFF. The chain is built from TRBV5-1 and TRBJ1-4. The CDR3 is 14 residues long. Germline loops: CDR1 SGHRS, CDR2 YFSETQ.

The J gene is TRBJ2-5, the V gene TRBV27; TCRdb gives TRBD1 as the D gene, but with no DNA this cannot be confirmed. Germline V gene data show CDR1 as MNHEY and CDR2 as SMNVEV (reference sequence). The CDR3 is 13 amino acids. The CDR3 sequence: CASSPWGGETQYF.

The rearrangement uses TRBV29-1 and TRBJ2-5; TCRdb gives TRBD2 as the D gene, but with no DNA this cannot be confirmed. Germline loops: CDR1 SQVTM, CDR2 ANQGSEA. The CDR3 length is 11 residues. This chain's CDR3 is CSVGEGQTQYF.

The V and J genes are TRBV12-3 or TRBV12-4 and TRBJ1-5; checking the TCRdb D call of TRBD1 is not possible without DNA. This CDR3 is 14 amino acids long. The CDR3 loop is CASIEQGVNQPQHF.

This sequence joins TRBV7-9 and TRBJ2-1; the D call from TCRdb, TRBD2, cannot be confirmed without DNA. The CDR3 is made up of 17 amino acids. CDR1 and CDR2 (germline): SEHNR, FQNEAQ (reference sequence). The CDR3 sequence is CASSPPLGTSGGNEQFF.

The chain joins TRBV10-3 to TRBJ2-5; TCRdb calls TRBD2, which cannot be checked without DNA. This CDR3 is built from 17 residues. CDR1 is ENHRY and CDR2 is SYGVKD in the germline V gene. CDR3 amino acids: CAISEGGVGRAAETQYF.

J is TRBJ2-7 and V is TRBV5-1; there is no DNA to check the TCRdb D call of TRBD1. This CDR3 region has 17 residues. CDR1 and CDR2 (germline): SGHRS, YFSETQ. The CDR3 is CASSPSRPAPSSYEQYF.

The chain couples TRBV5-1 to TRBJ2-5; TCRdb picks TRBD1, but there is no DNA to check that call. The germline V gene encodes CDR1 SGHRS and CDR2 YFSETQ. The CDR3 loop spans 15 amino acids. CDR3 sequence: CASSPLEGQLETQYF.

The chain employs TRBV11-2 and TRBJ2-1; TCRdb picks TRBD2, but there is no DNA to check that call. The CDR3 runs 18 residues. Germline-derived CDR1 and CDR2 are SGHAT and FQNNGV. The CDR3: CASSGRGLAGASYNEQFF.

The J gene is TRBJ2-3, the V gene TRBV7-6. Germline V gene lookup returns CDR1 SGHVS and CDR2 FNYEAQ. CDR3 length equals 16 residues. CDR3 sequence reads: CASSLGSGELTDTQYF.

The V gene is TRBV9, the J gene TRBJ2-1; TCRdb lists TRBD2, though no DNA is available to test this call. The length of the CDR3 is 14 residues. Germline CDR1 and CDR2: SGDLS and YYNGEE. The CDR3: CASSVVVAGNEQFF.

The V call is TRBV12-3 or TRBV12-4, the J call TRBJ1-4; TCRdb names TRBD1, which stays unverified in the absence of DNA. The CDR3 consists of 14 residues. CDR3 protein: CASSRQGGIEKLFF.

CDR3 protein: CASSFGMGGSKNEQFF. J is TRBJ2-1 and V is TRBV9; TCRdb's D call of TRBD2 is untestable without DNA. This CDR3 is built from 16 residues. From germline, CDR1 is SGDLS and CDR2 YYNGEE.

The rearrangement uses TRBV11-2 and TRBJ2-3. The V gene's germline CDR1 is SGHAT and CDR2 FQNNGV. The CDR3 extends over 14 amino acids. This chain's CDR3 is CASSFVTITDTQYF.

This chain joins TRBV12-3 or TRBV12-4 and TRBJ2-7; lacking DNA, the TRBD1 call made by TCRdb goes unchecked. CDR3 length: 16 residues. The CDR3 loop reads CASSLGQGLVRYEQYF.

V gene TRBV29-1 combines with J gene TRBJ2-5; TCRdb's D gene call, TRBD1, goes unchecked for lack of DNA. Germline-derived CDR1 and CDR2 are SQVTM and ANQGSEA. The CDR3 extends over 14 amino acids. CDR3 sequence: CSVESGQGPETQYF.

The chain combines TRBV15 with TRBJ2-7; the TCRdb call, TRBD2, lacks DNA for checking. CDR1 is LNHNV, CDR2 YYDKDF, per germline (reference sequence). The CDR3 is 14 amino acids. The CDR3 here is CATSRELAVYEQYF. The full variable domain, rest sourced from reference TRBV15 and TRBJ2-7, is DAMVIQNPRYQVTQFGKPVTLSCSQTLNHNVMYWYQQKSSQAPKLLFHYYDKDFNNEADTPDNFQSRRPNTSFCFLDIRSPGLGDTAMYLCATSRELAVYEQYFGPGTRLTVT.

V is TRBV5-1 and J is TRBJ2-1; TCRdb designates TRBD1, a call that cannot be tested without DNA. Per the germline V gene, CDR1 is SGHRS and CDR2 is YFSETQ. CDR3 size: 15 residues. CDR3 loop: CASSLDGTPLYRQFF.